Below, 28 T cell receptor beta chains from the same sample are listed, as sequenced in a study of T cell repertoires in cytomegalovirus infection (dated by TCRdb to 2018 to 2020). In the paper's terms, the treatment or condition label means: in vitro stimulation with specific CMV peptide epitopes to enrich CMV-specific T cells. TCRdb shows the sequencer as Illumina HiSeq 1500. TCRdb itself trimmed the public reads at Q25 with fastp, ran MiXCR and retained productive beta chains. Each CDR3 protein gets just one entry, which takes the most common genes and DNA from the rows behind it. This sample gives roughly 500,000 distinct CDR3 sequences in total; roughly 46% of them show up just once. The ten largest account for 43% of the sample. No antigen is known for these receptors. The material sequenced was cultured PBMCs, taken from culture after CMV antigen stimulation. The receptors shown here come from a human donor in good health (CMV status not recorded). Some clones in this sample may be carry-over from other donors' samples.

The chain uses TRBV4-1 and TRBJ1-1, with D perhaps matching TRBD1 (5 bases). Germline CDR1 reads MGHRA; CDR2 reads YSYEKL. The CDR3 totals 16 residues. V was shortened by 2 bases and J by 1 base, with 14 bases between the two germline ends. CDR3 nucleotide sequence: TGCGCCAGCAGCCAACCCCCCAGCGGGACGAACACTGAAGCTTTCTTT. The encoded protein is CASSQPPSGTNTEAFF.

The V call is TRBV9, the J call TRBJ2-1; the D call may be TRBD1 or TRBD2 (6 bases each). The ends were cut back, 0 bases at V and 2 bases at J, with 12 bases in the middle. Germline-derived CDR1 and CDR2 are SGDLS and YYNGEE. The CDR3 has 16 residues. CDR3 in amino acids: CASSVDGGPTYNEQFF. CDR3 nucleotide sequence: TGTGCCAGCAGCGTAGATGGGGGGCCCACCTACAATGAGCAGTTCTTC. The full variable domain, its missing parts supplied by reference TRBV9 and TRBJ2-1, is DSGVTQTPKHLITATGQRVTLRCSPRSGDLSVYWYQQSLDQGLQFLIQYYNGEERAKGNILERFSAQQFPDLHSELNLSSLELGDSALYFCASSVDGGPTYNEQFFGPGTRLTVL.

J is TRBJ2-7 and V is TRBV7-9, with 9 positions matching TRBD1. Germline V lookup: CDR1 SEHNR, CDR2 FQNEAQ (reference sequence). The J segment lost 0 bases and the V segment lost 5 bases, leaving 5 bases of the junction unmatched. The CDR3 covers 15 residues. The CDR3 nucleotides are TGTGCCAGCAGCCCGGGACAGGGACTCTCCTACGAGCAGTACTTC. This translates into CASSPGQGLSYEQYF.

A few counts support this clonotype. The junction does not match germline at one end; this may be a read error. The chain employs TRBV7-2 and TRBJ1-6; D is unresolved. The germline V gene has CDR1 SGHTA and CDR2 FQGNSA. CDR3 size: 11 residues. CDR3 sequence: CASGLNSPLHF. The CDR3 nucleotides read TGTGCCAGCGGCTTAAATTCACCCCTCCACTTT.

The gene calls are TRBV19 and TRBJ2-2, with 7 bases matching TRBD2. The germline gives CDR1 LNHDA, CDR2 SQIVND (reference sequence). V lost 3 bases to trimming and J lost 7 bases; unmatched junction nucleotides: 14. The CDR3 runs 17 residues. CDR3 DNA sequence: TGTGCCAGTAGTATGGTTAGCGGGCCCCCCGAGGGCGGGGAGCTGTTTTTT. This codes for CASSMVSGPPEGGELFF.

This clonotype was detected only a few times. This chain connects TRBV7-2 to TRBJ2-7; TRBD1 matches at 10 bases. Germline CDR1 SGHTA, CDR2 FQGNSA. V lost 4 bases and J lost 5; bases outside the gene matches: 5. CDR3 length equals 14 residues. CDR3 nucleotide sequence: TGTGCCAGCAGCTCGGGACAGGGGATCAACGAGCAGTACTTC. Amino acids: CASSSGQGINEQYF. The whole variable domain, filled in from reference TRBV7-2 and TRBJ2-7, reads GAGVSQSPSNKVTEKGKDVELRCDPISGHTALYWYRQSLGQGLEFLIYFQGNSAPDKSGLPSDRFSAERTGGSVSTLTIQRTQQEDSAVYLCASSSGQGINEQYFGPGTRLTVT.

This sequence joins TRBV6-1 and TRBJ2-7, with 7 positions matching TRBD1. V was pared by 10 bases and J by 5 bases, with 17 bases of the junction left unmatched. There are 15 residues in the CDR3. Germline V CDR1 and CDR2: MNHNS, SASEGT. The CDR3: CATTTYRDSVDEQYF. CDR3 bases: TGTGCCACAACCACGTATCGGGACAGTGTCGACGAGCAGTACTTC.

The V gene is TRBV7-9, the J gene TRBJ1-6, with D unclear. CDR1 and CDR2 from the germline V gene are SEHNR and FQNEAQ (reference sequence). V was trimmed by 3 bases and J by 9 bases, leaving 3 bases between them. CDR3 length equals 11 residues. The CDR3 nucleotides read TGTGCCAGCAGCTTCTCTTCACCCCTCCACTTT. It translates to CASSFSSPLHF.

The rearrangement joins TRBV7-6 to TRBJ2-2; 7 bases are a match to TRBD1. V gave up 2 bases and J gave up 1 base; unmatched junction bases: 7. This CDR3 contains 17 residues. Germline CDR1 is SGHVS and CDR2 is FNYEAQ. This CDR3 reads CASSLREQGLNTGELFF. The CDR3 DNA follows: TGTGCCAGCAGCTTAAGAGAACAGGGGTTGAACACCGGGGAGCTGTTTTTT.

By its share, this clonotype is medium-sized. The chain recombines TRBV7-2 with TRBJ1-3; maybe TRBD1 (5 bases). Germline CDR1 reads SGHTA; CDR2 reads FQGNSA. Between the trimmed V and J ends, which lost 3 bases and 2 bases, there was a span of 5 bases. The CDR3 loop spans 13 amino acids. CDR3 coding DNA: TGTGCCAGCAGCTTGGGGGCTGGAAACACCATATATTTT. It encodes CASSLGAGNTIYF.

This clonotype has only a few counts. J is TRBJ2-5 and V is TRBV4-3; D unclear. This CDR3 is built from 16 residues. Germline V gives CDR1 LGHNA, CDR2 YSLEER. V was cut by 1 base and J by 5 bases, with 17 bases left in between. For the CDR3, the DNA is TGCGCCAGCAGCCAAGCAGGACGGACCGGCAGGGAGACCCAGTACTTC. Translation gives CASSQAGRTGRETQYF.

CDR3 residues: CASSLSVKGAADNYNSPLHF. DNA for the CDR3: TGTGCCAGCAGCTTATCAGTGAAAGGGGCAGCTGATAACTATAATTCACCCCTCCACTTT. The chain links TRBV11-2 to TRBJ1-6, with D possibly TRBD1 on 5 matching bases. V lost 2 bases to trimming and J lost 3 bases, with 23 bases between them. Germline lookup yields CDR1 SGHAT and CDR2 FQNNGV. This CDR3 contains 20 residues. Complete variable domain (other parts from reference TRBV11-2 and TRBJ1-6): EAGVAQSPRYKIIEKRQSVAFWCNPISGHATLYWYQQILGQGPKLLIQFQNNGVVDDSQLPKDRFSAERLKGVDSTLKIQPAKLEDSAVYLCASSLSVKGAADNYNSPLHFGNGTRLTVT.

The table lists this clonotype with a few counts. CDR3 residues: CASSFWLGDTQYF. The CDR3 region has the DNA TGTGCCAGCAGTTTCTGGTTGGGAGATACGCAGTATTTT. The rearrangement uses TRBV7-2 and TRBJ2-3; D not resolved. Germline values: CDR1 SGHTA, CDR2 FQGNSA. The length of the CDR3 is 13 residues. V lost 6 bases to trimming and J lost 5 bases, with 12 bases between them.

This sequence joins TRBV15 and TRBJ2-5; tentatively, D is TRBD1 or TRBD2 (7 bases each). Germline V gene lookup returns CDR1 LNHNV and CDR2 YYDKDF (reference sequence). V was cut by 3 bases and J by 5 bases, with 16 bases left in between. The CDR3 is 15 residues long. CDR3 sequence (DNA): TGTGCCACCAGCAGTGTGCAGGGGGGGTTCGAGACCCAGTACTTC. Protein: CATSSVQGGFETQYF.

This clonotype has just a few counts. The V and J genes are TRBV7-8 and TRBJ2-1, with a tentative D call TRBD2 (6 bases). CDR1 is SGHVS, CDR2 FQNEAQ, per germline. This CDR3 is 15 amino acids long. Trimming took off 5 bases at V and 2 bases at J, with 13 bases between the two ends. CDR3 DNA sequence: TGTGCCAGCAGCCACCGGGACTTGACCTACAATGAGCAGTTCTTC. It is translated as CASSHRDLTYNEQFF.

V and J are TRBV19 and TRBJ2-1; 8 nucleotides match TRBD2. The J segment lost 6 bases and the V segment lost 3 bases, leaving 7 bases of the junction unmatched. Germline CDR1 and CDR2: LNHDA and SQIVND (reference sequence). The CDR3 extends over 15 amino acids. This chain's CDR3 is CASSMTTSGFNEQFF. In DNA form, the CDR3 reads TGTGCCAGTAGTATGACTACTAGCGGCTTCAATGAGCAGTTCTTC.

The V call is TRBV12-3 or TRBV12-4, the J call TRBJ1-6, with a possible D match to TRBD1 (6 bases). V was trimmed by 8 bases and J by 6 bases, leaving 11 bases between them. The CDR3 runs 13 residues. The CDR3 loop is CASSDSLNSPLHF. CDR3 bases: TGTGCCAGCTCGGACAGCCTTAATTCACCCCTCCACTTT.

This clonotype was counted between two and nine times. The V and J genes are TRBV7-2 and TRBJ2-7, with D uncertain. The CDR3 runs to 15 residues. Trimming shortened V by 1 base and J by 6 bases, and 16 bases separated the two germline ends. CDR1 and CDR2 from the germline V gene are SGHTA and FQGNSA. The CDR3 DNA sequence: TGTGCCAGCAGCTTAGATTTGCTCACCCCCTCCGAGCAGTACTTC. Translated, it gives CASSLDLLTPSEQYF.

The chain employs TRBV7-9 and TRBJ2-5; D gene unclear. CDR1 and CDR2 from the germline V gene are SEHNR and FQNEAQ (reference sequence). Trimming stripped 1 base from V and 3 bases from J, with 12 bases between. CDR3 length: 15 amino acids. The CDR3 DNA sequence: TGTGCCAGCAGCTTAGGTGCGACTGCCGAAGAGACCCAGTACTTC. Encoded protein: CASSLGATAEETQYF.

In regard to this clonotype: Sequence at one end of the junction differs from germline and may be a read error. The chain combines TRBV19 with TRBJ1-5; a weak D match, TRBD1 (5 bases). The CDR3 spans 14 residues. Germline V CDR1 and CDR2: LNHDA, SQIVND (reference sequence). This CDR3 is CSSSISGRGQPQHF. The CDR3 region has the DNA TGTTCCAGTAGTATATCAGGGCGGGGGCAGCCCCAGCATTTT.

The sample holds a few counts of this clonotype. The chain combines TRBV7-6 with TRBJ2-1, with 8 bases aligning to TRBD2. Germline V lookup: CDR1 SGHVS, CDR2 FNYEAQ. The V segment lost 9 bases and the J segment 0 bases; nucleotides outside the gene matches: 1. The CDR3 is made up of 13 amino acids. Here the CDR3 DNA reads TGTGCCAGTGGGACTAGCTCCTACAATGAGCAGTTCTTC. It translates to CASGTSSYNEQFF.

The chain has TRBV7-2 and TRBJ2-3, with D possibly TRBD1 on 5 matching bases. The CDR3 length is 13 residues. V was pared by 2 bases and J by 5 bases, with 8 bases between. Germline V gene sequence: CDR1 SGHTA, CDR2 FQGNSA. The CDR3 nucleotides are TGTGCCAGCAGCTTAAACAGGCGAGATACGCAGTATTTT. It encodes CASSLNRRDTQYF.

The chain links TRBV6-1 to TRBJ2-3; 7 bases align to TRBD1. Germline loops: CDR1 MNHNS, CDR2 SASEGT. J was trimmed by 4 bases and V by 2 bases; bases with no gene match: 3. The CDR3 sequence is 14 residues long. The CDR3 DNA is TGTGCCAGCAGTGAACAGGGGGACGCAGATACGCAGTATTTT. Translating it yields CASSEQGDADTQYF.

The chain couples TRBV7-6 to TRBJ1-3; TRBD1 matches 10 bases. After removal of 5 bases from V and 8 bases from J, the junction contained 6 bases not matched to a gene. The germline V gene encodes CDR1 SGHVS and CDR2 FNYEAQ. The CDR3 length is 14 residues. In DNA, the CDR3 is TGTGCCAGCAGCCGGGCCGGGACAGGGGACACCATATATTTT. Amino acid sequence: CASSRAGTGDTIYF. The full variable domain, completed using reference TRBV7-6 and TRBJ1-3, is GAGVSQSPRYKVTKRGQDVALRCDPISGHVSLYWYRQALGQGPEFLTYFNYEAQQDKSGLPNDRFSAERPEGSISTLTIQRTEQRDSAMYRCASSRAGTGDTIYFGEGSWLTVV.

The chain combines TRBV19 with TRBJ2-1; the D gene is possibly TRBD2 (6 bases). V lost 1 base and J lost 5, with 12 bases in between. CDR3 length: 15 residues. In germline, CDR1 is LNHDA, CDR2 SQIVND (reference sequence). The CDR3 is CASSIVLRLDNEQFF. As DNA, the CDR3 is TGTGCCAGTAGTATAGTCCTTCGACTAGACAATGAGCAGTTCTTC. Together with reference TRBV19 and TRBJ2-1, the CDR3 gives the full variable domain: DGGITQSPKYLFRKEGQNVTLSCEQNLNHDAMYWYRQDPGQGLRLIYYSQIVNDFQKGDIAEGYSVSREKKESFPLTVTSAQKNPTAFYLCASSIVLRLDNEQFFGPGTRLTVL.

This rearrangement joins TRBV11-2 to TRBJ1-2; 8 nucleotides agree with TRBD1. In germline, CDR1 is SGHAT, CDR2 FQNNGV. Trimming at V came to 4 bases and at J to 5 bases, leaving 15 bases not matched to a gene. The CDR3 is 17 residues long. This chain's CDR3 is CASSSRSLRGQVYGYTF. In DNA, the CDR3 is TGTGCCAGCAGCTCCCGTAGCCTGAGGGGACAGGTGTATGGCTACACCTTC.

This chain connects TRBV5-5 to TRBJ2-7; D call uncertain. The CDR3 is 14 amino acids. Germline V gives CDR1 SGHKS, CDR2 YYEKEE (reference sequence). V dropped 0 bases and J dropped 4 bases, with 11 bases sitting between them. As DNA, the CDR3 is TGTGCCAGCAGCTTGGGGGAACTGACTTACGAGCAGTACTTC. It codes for CASSLGELTYEQYF.

CDR3 in DNA: TGCGCCAGCAGCTCGCGGGTGGCCGGAGTATATGAAAAACTGTTTTTT. Its translation is CASSSRVAGVYEKLFF. The chain couples TRBV4-1 to TRBJ1-4; D gene unclear. CDR1 and CDR2 (germline): MGHRA, YSYEKL. V was clipped by 5 bases and J by 6 bases, with 19 bases between them. The CDR3 runs to 16 residues.